Below are 11 T cell receptor beta chains sequenced from a single sample in a study of blood T cell repertoires in COVID-19. This table comes from immunoSEQ multiplex PCR, and its TCRdb copy is limited to in-frame clones, with some not included. The table records about 250,000 clones, around 86% of them present only once. Sequencing used peripheral blood. The receptors shown here come from a woman aged 60-75 years who had recovered from COVID-19.

The chain combines TRBV7-2 with TRBJ1-2; TRBD1 aligns across 8 bases. V was pared by 8 bases and J by 6 bases, with 8 bases of the junction left unmatched. The CDR3 is 13 residues long. Germline loops: CDR1 SGHTA, CDR2 FQGNSA. As DNA, the CDR3 is TGTGCCAGCTCAGGGGGCGCGGTTCATGGCTACACCTTC. It codes for CASSGGAVHGYTF.

The chain couples TRBV28 to TRBJ2-5; TRBD2 matches 13 bases. This CDR3 region has 15 residues. Germline assignment: CDR1 MDHEN and CDR2 SYDVKM. V lost 5 bases to trimming and J lost 7 bases; unmatched junction nucleotides: 7. CDR3 coding DNA: TGTGCCAGCAGTGGGACTAGCGGGGATTTAGTGACCCAGTACTTC. Its protein is CASSGTSGDLVTQYF.

The chain couples TRBV20-1 to TRBJ1-5; D not certain. CDR3 size: 13 residues. V lost 3 bases to trimming and J lost 6 bases, with 12 bases between them. Germline V gene lookup returns CDR1 DFQATT and CDR2 SNEGSKA (reference sequence). The CDR3 nucleotides read TGCAGTGCTAGTCGGTCTTATGGTCAGCCCCAGCATTTT. Translating gives CSASRSYGQPQHF.

This sequence joins TRBV28 and TRBJ2-3, with 8 nucleotides matching TRBD2. The CDR3 is 14 residues long. V trimming: 5 bases; J trimming: 3 bases; junction bases outside the gene matches: 4. Germline V gene sequence: CDR1 MDHEN, CDR2 SYDVKM. CDR3: CASSLGGGTDTQYF. In DNA form, the CDR3 reads TGTGCCAGCAGTCTCGGGGGGGGAACAGATACGCAGTATTTT.

The chain links TRBV19 to TRBJ1-1, with 7 bases lining up with TRBD1. V dropped 6 bases and J dropped 4; count of bases not matched to a gene: 8. The CDR3 runs to 14 residues. Germline V gene data show CDR1 as LNHDA and CDR2 as SQIVND (reference sequence). The CDR3 sequence: CASSTQGFGTEAFF. For the CDR3, the DNA is TGTGCCAGTAGCACACAGGGGTTCGGCACTGAAGCTTTCTTT.

V usage is TRBV4-1 and J usage is TRBJ1-2, with 9 bases lining up with TRBD1. V shed 2 bases and J 7 bases; nucleotides not matched to a gene: 8. The CDR3 runs to 15 residues. Germline assignment: CDR1 MGHRA and CDR2 YSYEKL. The CDR3: CASSQTPGQGFGYTF. The CDR3 coding sequence is TGCGCCAGCAGCCAAACTCCGGGACAGGGCTTTGGCTACACCTTC.

The gene calls are TRBV5-8 and TRBJ2-2; 8 bases match TRBD1. Per germline, CDR1 SGHTS and CDR2 YDEGEE. The CDR3 spans 15 residues. The V and J ends lost 2 bases and 6 bases, in that order; junction bases with no gene match: 6. In DNA, the CDR3 is TGTGCCAGCAGCTTTGCAGGGGGCTATGCCGGGGAGCTGTTTTTT. Translated: CASSFAGGYAGELFF.

The J gene is TRBJ1-1, the V gene TRBV19; tentatively, D is TRBD1 (6 bases). The CDR3 runs to 15 residues. Per the germline V gene, CDR1 is LNHDA and CDR2 is SQIVND (reference sequence). V was clipped by 4 bases and J by 4 bases, with 16 bases between them. In nucleotides, the CDR3 is TGTGCCAGTAGTACGGTCCGGGGGGCGGTCACTGAAGCTTTCTTT. Protein sequence: CASSTVRGAVTEAFF.

This clone appeared once. The chain is built from TRBV5-5 and TRBJ1-5; D might be TRBD1 (6 bases). V lost 0 bases, J lost 0 bases, and 19 bases lay in between. The CDR3 extends over 19 amino acids. Per the germline V gene, CDR1 is SGHKS and CDR2 is YYEKEE (reference sequence). CDR3 nucleotide sequence: TGTGCCAGCAGCTTGGCCTCCCTACAGGGACCGGGTAGCAATCAGCCCCAGCATTTT. Protein sequence: CASSLASLQGPGSNQPQHF.

The chain joins TRBV7-2 to TRBJ1-5; D might be TRBD1 (6 bases). The CDR3 has 14 amino acids. Per the germline V gene, CDR1 is SGHTA and CDR2 is FQGNSA. V lost 5 bases to trimming and J lost 7 bases, with 15 bases between them. The CDR3 nucleotides read TGTGCCAGCAGCCTCGGACAGCGGCGGCAGCCCCAGCATTTT. It encodes CASSLGQRRQPQHF.

This clone has just one count. This chain connects TRBV10-3 to TRBJ2-7; D ambiguous. The V end lost 11 bases, the J end lost 6 bases, and 14 bases lay between the germline ends. CDR1 and CDR2 (germline): ENHRY, SYGVKD. The CDR3 is 11 residues long. As DNA, the CDR3 is TGTGCCGCCGCCGGGTCGGTCGAGCAGTACTTC. Protein sequence: CAAAGSVEQYF.